Presented here are 8 T cell receptor beta chains from one specimen sequenced in a study of T cells in Graves' hyperthyroidism and ophthalmopathy. TCR beta CDR3 sequences were amplified from RNA transcripts. Primed by the HTBI set, a first-round RT-PCR was run on the TCR CDR3. MiXCR was run by TCRdb on the multiplex PCR reads, yielding one entry per CDR3 protein. In the table there are over 500,000 distinct CDR3 sequences, 12% to 15% of which are singletons. Source material: blood. All receptors come from a woman aged 40 to 50 with Graves' hyperthyroidism.

The chain couples TRBV12-3 or TRBV12-4 to TRBJ2-1; 11 bases map to TRBD2. The CDR3 extends over 15 amino acids. J lost 7 bases, V lost 6 bases, and 8 bases had no gene match. The CDR3 here is CASRPTSGRRNEQFF. In DNA form, the CDR3 reads TGTGCCAGCAGGCCAACTAGCGGGAGAAGAAATGAGCAGTTCTTC.

For the CDR3, the DNA is TGTGCCAGCACTGGGACAGACAAGGGGTATGAAGCTTTCTTT. It specifies CASTGTDKGYEAFF. V and J are TRBV2 and TRBJ1-1; TRBD1 matches at 7 bases. V shed 7 bases, J shed 7 bases, and the junction held 12 bases outside the gene matches. Germline assignment: CDR1 SNHLY and CDR2 FYNNEI. The CDR3 is 14 residues long.

This chain joins TRBV6-5 and TRBJ2-6; D possibly uses TRBD1 or TRBD2 (5 bases each). There are 16 residues in the CDR3. Germline V gene data show CDR1 as MNHEY and CDR2 as SVGAGI. Trimming removed 0 bases from V and 2 bases from J, with 8 bases in between. The CDR3 coding sequence is TGTGCCAGCAGTTACTCGAGGGGAACTGGGGCCAACGTCCTGACTTTC. Residues: CASSYSRGTGANVLTF.

This clonotype appeared many times. CDR3 residues: CASSLMHSYEQYF. DNA for the CDR3: TGTGCCAGCAGTCTTATGCATTCTTACGAGCAGTACTTC. The V gene is TRBV28, the J gene TRBJ2-7, with D unclear. V lost 5 bases and J lost 4, with 12 bases in between. Germline V gene sequence: CDR1 MDHEN, CDR2 SYDVKM. The length of the CDR3 is 13 residues.

In regard to this clonotype: A much larger clone lies one base from this, so it may be a read error. The chain employs TRBV7-9 and TRBJ1-1; a weak D match, TRBD1 (5 bases). The CDR3 spans 12 residues. The germline V gene has CDR1 SEHNR and CDR2 FQNEAQ (reference sequence). V lost 5 bases and J lost 11, with 15 bases in between. Written as DNA, the CDR3 is TGTGCCAGCAGCCTCGGGGGGTCCGGGGCTTTCTTT. Amino acids: CASSLGGSGAFF.

This clonotype has a count of ten or more. The chain employs TRBV29-1 and TRBJ2-7, with D possibly matching TRBD1 (5 bases). The germline V gene encodes CDR1 SQVTM and CDR2 ANQGSEA. This CDR3 has 12 amino acids. V was pared by 3 bases and J by 0 bases, with 6 bases between. The CDR3 here is CSVEDTSYEQYF. The DNA for the CDR3 is TGCAGCGTTGAGGACACCTCCTACGAGCAGTACTTC.

There are a few counts of this clonotype. V is TRBV6-1 and J is TRBJ2-5, with D tentatively TRBD2 (5 bases). The CDR3 extends over 15 amino acids. The V gene's germline CDR1 is MNHNS and CDR2 SASEGT. V was trimmed by 1 base and J by 2 bases, leaving 11 bases between them. The CDR3 protein is CASSEEGGLQETQYF. The CDR3 coding sequence is TGTGCCAGCAGTGAAGAAGGAGGCCTTCAAGAGACCCAGTACTTC.

This clonotype has a count of ten or more. This chain links TRBV7-2 with TRBJ2-7; 9 bases line up with TRBD2. V shed 1 base and J 3 bases; nucleotides not matched to a gene: 4. This CDR3 contains 15 residues. In germline, CDR1 is SGHTA, CDR2 FQGNSA. The CDR3: CASSLGAGGHYEQYF. The CDR3 DNA follows: TGTGCCAGCAGCTTAGGAGCGGGAGGCCACTACGAGCAGTACTTC.